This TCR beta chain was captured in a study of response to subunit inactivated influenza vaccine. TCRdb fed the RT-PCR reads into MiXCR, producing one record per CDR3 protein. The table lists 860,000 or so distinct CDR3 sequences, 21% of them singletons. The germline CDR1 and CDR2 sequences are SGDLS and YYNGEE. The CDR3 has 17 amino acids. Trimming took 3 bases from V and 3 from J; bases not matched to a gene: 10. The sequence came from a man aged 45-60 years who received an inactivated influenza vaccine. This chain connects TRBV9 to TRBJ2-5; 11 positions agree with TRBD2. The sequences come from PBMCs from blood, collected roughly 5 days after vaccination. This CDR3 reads CASSENMLLAGEETQYF. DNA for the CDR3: TGTGCCAGCAGCGAGAACATGCTACTAGCGGGAGAAGAGACCCAGTACTTC. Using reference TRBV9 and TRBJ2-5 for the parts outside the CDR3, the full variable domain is DSGVTQTPKHLITATGQRVTLRCSPRSGDLSVYWYQQSLDQGLQFLIQYYNGEERAKGNILERFSAQQFPDLHSELNLSSLELGDSALYFCASSENMLLAGEETQYFGPGTRLLVL.